Shown below are 19 T cell receptor beta chains from a single sample sequenced in a study of shared clonotypes between healthy human individuals. The repertoire was sequenced with immunoSEQ multiplex PCR; TCRdb's copy has only in-frame clones and lacks some. The data contain about 2.3 million clones, around 93% of them seen just once; the ten biggest clones take up around 0.35%. The sequenced sample consisted of naive CD4+ T cells from PBMCs. Subset denoted: CD45RA+ positively selected. The receptors here all came from a man younger than 30 in good health. Some clones in this sample may be carry-over from other donors' samples.

To note about this clone: The same CDR3 can be traced to other DNA sequences in this sample. The chain employs TRBV29-1 and TRBJ1-1, with D unresolved. Germline CDR1 reads SQVTM; CDR2 reads ANQGSEA. V gave up 5 bases and J gave up 3 bases, with 10 bases separating them. The CDR3 is made up of 12 amino acids. In nucleotides, the CDR3 is TGCAGCGTTTCATGGGGTGACACTGAAGCTTTCTTT. Translated, it gives CSVSWGDTEAFF.

The DNA of the CDR3 is TGCGCCAGCAGCGGCGGACAGTTAGAGACCCAGTACTTC. This codes for CASSGGQLETQYF. The chain is built from TRBV5-1 and TRBJ2-5, with D perhaps TRBD1 (6 bases). This CDR3 is built from 13 residues. V shed 4 bases and J shed 4 bases, with 11 bases lying between them. The germline gives CDR1 SGHRS, CDR2 YFSETQ.

Worth noting for this clone: The same CDR3 arises from other DNA sequences in this sample as well. This chain joins TRBV11-3 and TRBJ1-1; D is ambiguous. Trimming stripped 5 bases from V and 0 bases from J, with 10 bases between. The CDR3 runs 14 residues. In germline, CDR1 is SGHNT, CDR2 YENEEA. This chain's CDR3 is CASSLSGMNTEAFF. DNA of the CDR3: TGTGCCAGCAGCCTCTCGGGAATGAACACTGAAGCTTTCTTT.

The chain carries TRBV5-1 and TRBJ2-5; no reliable D call. Germline assignment: CDR1 SGHRS and CDR2 YFSETQ. The CDR3 extends over 17 amino acids. Trimming stripped 0 bases from V and 5 bases from J, with 20 bases between. The CDR3 loop reads CASSLGNVRGPEETQYF. The CDR3 bases are TGCGCCAGCAGCTTGGGGAACGTTCGAGGACCAGAGGAGACCCAGTACTTC.

The gene calls are TRBV15 and TRBJ1-3; D possibly corresponds to TRBD1 (6 bases). Between the trimmed V and J ends, which lost 0 bases and 4 bases, there was a span of 16 bases. Germline CDR1 reads LNHNV; CDR2 reads YYDKDF (reference sequence). The CDR3 loop spans 17 amino acids. Here the CDR3 reads CATSRDLTGRGGNTIYF. The DNA for the CDR3 is TGTGCCACCAGCAGAGATCTTACAGGGCGAGGGGGAAACACCATATATTTT.

In the case of this clone: Within the sample, other DNA sequences also encode this same CDR3. V is TRBV5-1 and J is TRBJ1-2; 11 nucleotides match TRBD1. V lost 0 bases, J lost 5 bases, and 3 bases stayed unmatched. Germline V gene sequence: CDR1 SGHRS, CDR2 YFSETQ. The CDR3 totals 15 residues. CDR3 sequence reads: CASSLEGTGGYGYTF. The DNA for the CDR3 is TGCGCCAGCAGCTTGGAAGGGACAGGGGGATATGGCTACACCTTC.

This clone is a singleton in its sample. V is TRBV7-6 and J is TRBJ2-7; TRBD1 aligns across 11 bases. The V segment lost 5 bases and the J segment 2 bases; nucleotides outside the gene matches: 8. CDR3 length: 16 amino acids. Germline V gives CDR1 SGHVS, CDR2 FNYEAQ. CDR3 region: CASSRGQGGRTYEQYF. The DNA for the CDR3 is TGTGCCAGCAGCCGGGGACAGGGGGGAAGAACCTACGAGCAGTACTTC.

Points on this clone: Different DNA sequences within this sample yield the same CDR3. This chain joins TRBV18 and TRBJ2-7; D may be TRBD2 (6 bases). This CDR3 spans 15 amino acids. Per germline, CDR1 KGHSH and CDR2 LQKENI. With 4 bases removed from V and 2 bases from J, the gap between germline ends came to 15 bases. The CDR3, as DNA: TGTGCCAGCTCACGTACCGGGACTGATACCTACGAGCAGTACTTC. Protein sequence: CASSRTGTDTYEQYF.

V and J are TRBV10-3 and TRBJ2-2; D may correspond to TRBD1 or TRBD2 (5 bases each). V was pared by 3 bases and J by 4 bases, with 12 bases between. Germline V gene data show CDR1 as ENHRY and CDR2 as SYGVKD. The CDR3 totals 15 residues. The CDR3: CAISERDPGTGELFF. In DNA form, the CDR3 reads TGTGCCATCAGTGAACGGGACCCGGGCACCGGGGAGCTGTTTTTT.

This rearrangement joins TRBV7-2 to TRBJ1-2, with D maybe TRBD1 (5 bases). Per the germline V gene, CDR1 is SGHTA and CDR2 is FQGNSA. The CDR3 sequence is 16 residues long. V lost 4 bases and J lost 7, with 22 bases in between. Here the CDR3 reads CASSSGHRLFITGYTF. The CDR3 DNA is TGTGCCAGCAGCTCAGGACATCGGCTCTTTATAACTGGCTACACCTTC.

V usage is TRBV6-5 and J usage is TRBJ2-2, with TRBD2 as a possible D gene (5 bases). Germline-derived CDR1 and CDR2 are MNHEY and SVGAGI. The germline V and J ends were trimmed by 6 bases and 10 bases, with 18 bases remaining between them. This CDR3 has 14 amino acids. This CDR3 reads CASRKVGVGKELFF. In DNA, the CDR3 is TGTGCCAGCAGGAAGGTCGGGGTGGGAAAGGAGCTGTTTTTT.

V gene TRBV6-6 combines with J gene TRBJ1-5, with 9 bases aligning to TRBD1. V dropped 6 bases and J dropped 4; count of bases not matched to a gene: 7. The CDR3 loop spans 15 amino acids. Germline V gene sequence: CDR1 MNHNY, CDR2 SVGAGI (reference sequence). CDR3 residues: CASSFTGGGNQPQHF. CDR3 nucleotides: TGTGCCAGCAGCTTTACAGGGGGCGGAAATCAGCCCCAGCATTTT.

The rearrangement joins TRBV2 to TRBJ1-2; D perhaps matches TRBD1 (6 bases). This CDR3 is built from 16 residues. V lost 1 base and J 4 bases, leaving 16 bases between the germline ends. Germline loops: CDR1 SNHLY, CDR2 FYNNEI. This CDR3 reads CASSEGQGQIGYGYTF. In DNA form, the CDR3 reads TGTGCCAGCAGTGAAGGGCAGGGGCAGATCGGCTATGGCTACACCTTC.

The rearrangement links TRBV6-5 to TRBJ2-3; TRBD2 is a possible D gene (7 bases). The CDR3 length is 14 residues. V was pared by 3 bases and J by 8 bases, with 15 bases between. In germline, CDR1 is MNHEY, CDR2 SVGAGI. The CDR3 bases are TGTGCCAGCAGTTATGGGGGGGGCGTTGGTACGCAGTATTTT. As protein: CASSYGGGVGTQYF.

The chain carries TRBV28 and TRBJ2-1, with TRBD2 identical over 10 bases. J gave up 8 bases and V 8 bases, and 15 bases lay outside the gene matches. The CDR3 runs to 16 residues. Per germline, CDR1 MDHEN and CDR2 SYDVKM. CDR3 nucleotides: TGTGCCAGCCTCTTATCTGGGCTAGCGGGAGTTCATGAGCAGTTCTTC. Translating it yields CASLLSGLAGVHEQFF. The complete variable domain, with remaining parts taken from reference TRBV28 and TRBJ2-1, reads DVKVTQSSRYLVKRTGEKVFLECVQDMDHENMFWYRQDPGLGLRLIYFSYDVKMKEKGDIPEGYSVSREKKERFSLILESASTNQTSMYLCASLLSGLAGVHEQFFGPGTRLTVL.

The chain joins TRBV28 to TRBJ2-1; 11 nucleotides line up with TRBD2. V lost 0 bases, J lost 9 bases, and 4 bases stayed unmatched. The length of the CDR3 is 15 residues. Germline CDR1 is MDHEN and CDR2 is SYDVKM. The DNA of the CDR3 is TGTGCCAGCAGTTTATGGATAGCGGGAGGGGGTGAGCAGTTCTTC. Its translation: CASSLWIAGGGEQFF.

The V gene is TRBV11-2, the J gene TRBJ2-5; 8 nucleotides line up with TRBD1. Germline CDR1 is SGHAT and CDR2 is FQNNGV. V lost 4 bases and J lost 4; bases outside the gene matches: 11. The CDR3 spans 16 residues. The CDR3 DNA is TGTGCCAGCAGCTCCTGGGGCAGGGGGCAGAGAGAGACCCAGTACTTC. Translating gives CASSSWGRGQRETQYF.

The rearrangement uses TRBV11-2 and TRBJ1-1; 10 nucleotides align to TRBD1. J gave up 6 bases and V 2 bases, and 12 bases lay outside the gene matches. Germline CDR1 reads SGHAT; CDR2 reads FQNNGV. This CDR3 comprises 17 residues. CDR3 DNA sequence: TGTGCCAGCAGCTTACGTCCCCCGGGACAGGGGCAATCTGAAGCTTTCTTT. As protein: CASSLRPPGQGQSEAFF.

J is TRBJ2-7 and V is TRBV6-1; 7 bases are shared with TRBD1. The CDR3 has 13 amino acids. V was clipped by 8 bases and J by 3 bases; unmatched bases: 7. The germline gives CDR1 MNHNS, CDR2 SASEGT. The CDR3 sequence is CASVRQGLYEQYF. In DNA form, the CDR3 reads TGTGCCAGCGTAAGACAGGGTCTCTACGAGCAGTACTTC.